These 8 T cell receptor beta chains originate from one sample sequenced in a study of Graves' ophthalmopathy and Graves' hyperthyroidism. Amplification targeted the TCR beta CDR3 regions, with RNA transcripts as the source material. The first-round RT-PCR employed HTBI primers together with the Qiagen OneStep RT-PCR kit. A multiplex PCR was then performed as the second round. TCRdb called the multiplex PCR reads again in MiXCR, with one record for every CDR3 protein. Of 450,000 to 600,000 distinct CDR3 sequences detected, roughly 40% appear once; the ten largest clones hold approximately 4.1%. Sequencing was done on a sample of peripheral blood or thyroid tissue (not recorded which). All receptors come from an adult man with Graves' hyperthyroidism.

The genes are TRBV28 and TRBJ1-2; TRBD1 might be the D (6 bases). V was pared by 3 bases and J by 4 bases, with 6 bases between. Germline loops: CDR1 MDHEN, CDR2 SYDVKM. This CDR3 has 12 amino acids. CDR3 region: CASSFRGYGYTF. The CDR3 nucleotides are TGTGCCAGCAGTTTCAGGGGCTATGGCTACACCTTC.

Remarks on this clonotype: This CDR3 fails to terminate in the conserved phenylalanine or tryptophan, so it likely reflects a read error. Because the CDR3's place on the DNA is in doubt, the DNA is left out and the CDR3 is given as listed by TCRdb. This chain uses TRBV7-9 with TRBJ2-2; the table calls TRBD1, which could not be checked here. The CDR3 is made up of 10 amino acids, end residues included. Germline V gene lookup returns CDR1 SEHNR and CDR2 FQNEAQ (reference sequence). CDR3: CASSRVRGQV.

Only a few counts were recorded for this clonotype. CDR3 in amino acids: CAIPGGTGANVLTF. The CDR3 DNA follows: TGTGCCATCCCGGGCGGAACTGGGGCCAACGTCCTGACTTTC. The rearrangement joins TRBV10-3 to TRBJ2-6, with unresolved D. CDR1 ENHRY and CDR2 SYGVKD come from the germline V gene. V lost 8 bases and J 2 bases, leaving 10 bases between the germline ends. The CDR3 has 14 amino acids.

This clonotype occurred many times. The V gene is TRBV18, the J gene TRBJ1-2; D gene ambiguous. The V end was cut by 2 bases, the J end by 6 bases, with 10 bases between. CDR1 and CDR2 (germline): KGHSH, LQKENI. There are 13 residues in the CDR3. CDR3 in DNA: TGTGCCAGCTCACCATCAGAATCAAATGGCTACACCTTC. It is translated as CASSPSESNGYTF.

This rearrangement joins TRBV29-1 to TRBJ1-2, with TRBD1 as a possible D gene (5 bases). This CDR3 is built from 13 residues. The V end lost 6 bases, the J end lost 2 bases, and 13 bases lay between the germline ends. The germline V gene encodes CDR1 SQVTM and CDR2 ANQGSEA. CDR3: CSVLRGSNYGYTF. In DNA form, the CDR3 reads TGCAGCGTGCTCCGGGGGTCCAACTATGGCTACACCTTC.

This chain uses TRBV20-1 with TRBJ1-5; D gene uncertain. This CDR3 has 14 residues. The V and J ends lost 0 bases and 11 bases respectively, with 17 bases between them. Germline V lookup: CDR1 DFQATT, CDR2 SNEGSKA (reference sequence). Written as DNA, the CDR3 is TGCAGTGCTAGAGAGGAGGGATGGGTTAAGACCCAGCATTTT. Translated: CSAREEGWVKTQHF.

This clonotype was counted many times. This chain uses TRBV24-1 with TRBJ2-2, with D unresolved. V shed 5 bases and J shed 1 base, with 7 bases lying between them. The length of the CDR3 is 14 residues. Germline CDR1 KGHDR, CDR2 SFDVKD. The CDR3, as DNA: TGTGCCACCAGTGTTTCTGGGAACACCGGGGAGCTGTTTTTT. This codes for CATSVSGNTGELFF.

The rearrangement links TRBV20-1 to TRBJ2-2; 9 bases line up with TRBD1. Trimming cost V 4 bases and J 7 bases; bases outside gene matches: 10. The CDR3 has 15 residues. Germline loops: CDR1 DFQATT, CDR2 SNEGSKA (reference sequence). The CDR3 sequence: CSAKLWTGVDGELFF. For the CDR3, the DNA is TGCAGTGCTAAACTATGGACAGGGGTTGACGGGGAGCTGTTTTTT.